The 8 T cell receptor beta chains listed next were all sequenced from one sample in a study of blood T cells in healthy people across ages (dated by TCRdb to the mid-2010s). Libraries were prepared through 5' RACE. TCRdb names Illumina HiSeq 2500 as the instrument used. A second about 7 to 12 cycle PCR used a sample-barcoded 5' primer and a J-beta primer mix. The public reads were run again by TCRdb, first through fastp at Q25 and then through MiXCR, and only productive beta chains were kept. Rows with a matching CDR3 protein are joined into one entry that keeps the most common DNA and genes. A total of around 900,000 distinct CDR3 sequences appear in this sample, 25% to 35% of them only once. 15% to 20% of the sample is held by the ten biggest clonotypes. Sequencing used blood. The source is a woman at least 80 years old in good health.

J is TRBJ2-3 and V is TRBV19, with 9 bases aligning to TRBD1. The CDR3 runs to 14 residues. V lost 10 bases to trimming and J lost 5 bases; unmatched junction nucleotides: 10. Per the germline V gene, CDR1 is LNHDA and CDR2 is SQIVND (reference sequence). CDR3 amino acids: CAIKDRGPVDTQYF. The CDR3 DNA reads as TGTGCCATAAAGGACAGGGGCCCTGTAGATACGCAGTATTTT.

This clonotype showed up just a few times. A clone one base away is much larger, so this may be a read error. This chain links TRBV6-2 or TRBV6-3 with TRBJ2-1; 8 nucleotides match TRBD2. The assigned J gene may be wrong: the sequence end matches TRBJ2-7 better. The CDR3 runs to 18 residues. Germline V CDR1 and CDR2: MNHEY, SVGEGT. This CDR3 is CASSSHIAGLSSYNEQYF. CDR3 sequence (DNA): TGTGCCAGCAGTTCTCATATAGCGGGGCTTAGCTCCTACAATGAGCAGTACTTC.

As regards this clonotype: A much larger clone lies one base from this, so it may be a read error. The chain uses TRBV7-2 and TRBJ2-7, with D unclear. V lost 5 bases and J lost 4, with 18 bases in between. This CDR3 is built from 15 residues. Germline values: CDR1 SGHTA, CDR2 FQGNSA. The CDR3 loop reads CASSVGGNRVYEQYF. CDR3 in DNA: TGTGCCAGCAGCGTAGGTGGCAATAGGGTATACGAGCAGTACTTC.

This clonotype appeared many times. The chain links TRBV5-1 to TRBJ2-5, with 10 bases fitting TRBD2. Germline V gene data show CDR1 as SGHRS and CDR2 as YFSETQ. CDR3 size: 14 residues. After removal of 6 bases from V and 5 bases from J, the junction contained 7 bases not matched to a gene. CDR3 amino acids: CASTDRTSGETQYF. CDR3 in DNA: TGCGCCAGCACTGACCGGACTAGCGGTGAGACCCAGTACTTC. The full variable domain, in which reference TRBV5-1 and TRBJ2-5 provide the parts outside the CDR3, is KAGVTQTPRYLIKTRGQQVTLSCSPISGHRSVSWYQQTPGQGLQFLFEYFSETQRNKGNFPGRFSGRQFSNSRSEMNVSTLELGDSALYLCASTDRTSGETQYFGPGTRLLVL.

This clonotype was recorded at least ten times. This chain joins TRBV11-2 and TRBJ2-3, with D perhaps matching TRBD1 or TRBD2 (5 bases each). The CDR3 consists of 14 residues. Germline V gene data show CDR1 as SGHAT and CDR2 as FQNNGV. Trimming cost V 3 bases and J 8 bases, with 15 bases left between them. CDR3 sequence: CASSLRSGQRTQYF. Here the CDR3 DNA reads TGTGCCAGCAGCTTGAGGAGCGGACAACGTACGCAGTATTTT.

This clonotype was counted a few times. V usage is TRBV27 and J usage is TRBJ1-1; TRBD1 matches 11 bases. V shed 5 bases and J 3 bases; nucleotides not matched to a gene: 8. The CDR3 sequence is 16 residues long. The germline V gene encodes CDR1 MNHEY and CDR2 SMNVEV (reference sequence). The DNA of the CDR3 is TGTGCCAGCAGTAAAGGGGGGACAGGGGGATACACTGAAGCTTTCTTT. This translates into CASSKGGTGGYTEAFF.

In regard to this clonotype: Possible read error: a much larger clone is one base away. The chain couples TRBV6-6 to TRBJ1-1; TRBD1 matches 7 bases. Germline CDR1 reads MNHNY; CDR2 reads SVGAGI (reference sequence). The ends lost 6 bases at V and 1 base at J; junction bases unmatched: 5. This CDR3 has 14 amino acids. The CDR3 protein is CASRETGRNTEAFF. CDR3 in DNA: TGTGCCAGCAGGGAGACAGGGCGGAACACTGAAGCTTTCTTT.

This clonotype was counted at least ten times. The rearrangement uses TRBV3-1 and TRBJ2-5; D gene unclear. Between the trimmed V and J ends, which lost 1 base and 5 bases, there was a span of 8 bases. The CDR3 length is 13 residues. The V gene's germline CDR1 is LGHDT and CDR2 YNNKEL (reference sequence). This CDR3 is CASSQGVAETQYF. The CDR3 DNA sequence: TGTGCCAGCAGCCAAGGGGTTGCGGAGACCCAGTACTTC.